The 19 T cell receptor beta chains presented below share a single source sample, sequenced in a study of blood T cell repertoires in COVID-19. The assay was immunoSEQ multiplex PCR, and TCRdb's table has in-frame clones only and misses some. The repertoire holds around 140,000 clones, around 89% seen once, with 15% to 20% in the top ten. Material: peripheral blood. The source is a man over 45 with active or convalescent COVID-19.

The sample holds one count of this clone. This chain uses TRBV5-6 with TRBJ2-3; 10 nucleotides agree with TRBD2. Germline V CDR1 and CDR2: SGHDT, YYEEEE. This CDR3 spans 15 amino acids. Germline trimming cut 2 bases from V and 1 base from J; bases unmatched to any gene: 1. This CDR3 is CASSFTSGGTDTQYF. In DNA form, the CDR3 reads TGTGCCAGCAGCTTCACTAGCGGGGGCACAGATACGCAGTATTTT.

The chain uses TRBV5-1 and TRBJ2-3; 8 positions match TRBD2. This CDR3 is built from 20 residues. The germline V gene encodes CDR1 SGHRS and CDR2 YFSETQ. V lost 0 bases, J lost 1 base, and 16 bases stayed unmatched. The CDR3 DNA reads as TGCGCCAGCAGCTTGGCGGAGCGGGGGTCCCACCTAGCCCGCACAGATACGCAGTATTTT. Protein sequence: CASSLAERGSHLARTDTQYF.

The V call is TRBV11-2, the J call TRBJ2-3; 8 bases are a match to TRBD2. V lost 3 bases, J lost 2 bases, and 4 bases stayed unmatched. Germline-derived CDR1 and CDR2 are SGHAT and FQNNGV. This CDR3 spans 15 amino acids. CDR3 nucleotide sequence: TGTGCCAGCAGCTTGGGACTAGTGACCACAGATACGCAGTATTTT. Translation: CASSLGLVTTDTQYF.

This sequence joins TRBV3-1 (or the pseudogene TRBV3-2) and TRBJ1-1; D is undetermined. Trimming cost V 1 base and J 1 base, with 4 bases left between them. CDR1 LGHDT and CDR2 YNNKEL come from the germline V gene (reference sequence). The CDR3 extends over 13 amino acids. The CDR3 loop is CASSQAQNTEAFF. In DNA form, the CDR3 reads TGTGCCAGCAGCCAAGCACAGAACACTGAAGCTTTCTTT.

The chain recombines TRBV3-1 (or the pseudogene TRBV3-2) with TRBJ2-7, with 7 bases identical to TRBD1. V dropped 3 bases and J dropped 0; count of bases not matched to a gene: 8. Germline lookup yields CDR1 LGHDT and CDR2 YNNKEL (reference sequence). The CDR3 length is 16 residues. Written as DNA, the CDR3 is TGTGCCAGCAGCCAGCGCCGGGACAGAAGCTCCTACGAGCAGTACTTC. This encodes CASSQRRDRSSYEQYF.

V gene TRBV13 combines with J gene TRBJ2-7; maybe TRBD2 (6 bases). V was trimmed by 2 bases and J by 1 base, leaving 9 bases between them. From germline, CDR1 is PRHDT and CDR2 FYEKMQ (reference sequence). This CDR3 has 14 amino acids. CDR3 protein: CASSLRGGSYEQYF. CDR3 DNA sequence: TGTGCCAGCAGCTTACGAGGAGGGTCCTACGAGCAGTACTTC.

The V and J genes are TRBV3-1 (or the pseudogene TRBV3-2) and TRBJ2-2; no firm D call. V lost 0 bases to trimming and J lost 4 bases, with 6 bases between them. The CDR3 consists of 14 residues. CDR1 and CDR2 (germline): LGHDT, YNNKEL (reference sequence). In nucleotides, the CDR3 is TGTGCCAGCAGCCAAGAATCCAGCACCGGGGAGCTGTTTTTT. It is translated as CASSQESSTGELFF.

This clone was recorded a few times. V usage is TRBV11-2 and J usage is TRBJ2-5; 10 bases match TRBD1. The junction had 6 bases not matched to a gene; V was cut back by 5 bases and J by 0 bases. This CDR3 spans 16 amino acids. From germline, CDR1 is SGHAT and CDR2 FQNNGV. The CDR3, as DNA: TGTGCCAGCAGCCCACGGGACAGGGGATACCAAGAGACCCAGTACTTC. This encodes CASSPRDRGYQETQYF.

This clone turned up a few times. The chain combines TRBV5-6 with TRBJ2-7; TRBD2 might be the D (6 bases). Trimming shortened V by 4 bases and J by 3 bases, and 14 bases separated the two germline ends. The CDR3 is 14 residues long. Germline V gives CDR1 SGHDT, CDR2 YYEEEE. The CDR3 reads CASSRKEGNYEQYF. The DNA of the CDR3 is TGTGCCAGCAGCAGGAAGGAGGGAAACTACGAGCAGTACTTC.

The chain joins TRBV4-1 to TRBJ2-1; 7 bases align to TRBD1. Germline CDR1 is MGHRA and CDR2 is YSYEKL. There are 16 residues in the CDR3. Trimming at V came to 3 bases and at J to 2 bases, leaving 7 bases not matched to a gene. CDR3 nucleotides: TGCGCCAGCAGCCACCCGACAGGGTTTGCCTACAATGAGCAGTTCTTC. It encodes CASSHPTGFAYNEQFF.

The chain links TRBV6-5 to TRBJ2-1, with D tentatively TRBD2 (5 bases). The CDR3 sequence is 12 residues long. The V gene lost 6 bases and the J gene lost 7 bases, with 10 bases spanning the gap. CDR1 is MNHEY, CDR2 SVGAGI, per germline. The CDR3 region has the DNA TGTGCCAGCAGCCAGACTATGAATGAGCAGTTCTTC. Translating it yields CASSQTMNEQFF.

The V and J genes are TRBV24-1 and TRBJ1-2; TRBD1 aligns across 12 bases. With 3 bases clipped from V and 7 bases from J, the junction kept 8 bases outside the gene matches. The CDR3 is made up of 16 amino acids. Looked up from germline, CDR1 is KGHDR and CDR2 is SFDVKD. CDR3 nucleotide sequence: TGTGCCACCAGTGATGGGGACAGGGGGCGCGGGATTGGCTACACCTTC. This encodes CATSDGDRGRGIGYTF.

The chain uses TRBV6-5 and TRBJ2-7; 9 nucleotides match TRBD2. V trimming: 4 bases; J trimming: 3 bases; junction bases outside the gene matches: 10. CDR3 length equals 16 residues. CDR1 is MNHEY and CDR2 is SVGAGI in the germline V gene. This CDR3 reads CASSFGRIAGDYEQYF. DNA of the CDR3: TGTGCCAGCAGTTTCGGGAGAATAGCGGGGGACTACGAGCAGTACTTC.

The chain joins TRBV24-1 to TRBJ2-1; 8 bases match TRBD2. J lost 6 bases, V lost 2 bases, and 17 bases had no gene match. Per the germline V gene, CDR1 is KGHDR and CDR2 is SFDVKD. The CDR3 length is 19 residues. CDR3 loop: CATSDSRGTGAGGLNEQFF. The DNA of the CDR3 is TGTGCCACCAGTGATTCGAGGGGGACTGGCGCGGGGGGACTCAATGAGCAGTTCTTC.

J is TRBJ2-1 and V is TRBV3-1 (or the pseudogene TRBV3-2); TRBD2 aligns across 9 bases. The V gene's germline CDR1 is LGHDT and CDR2 YNNKEL (reference sequence). This CDR3 spans 15 amino acids. V dropped 6 bases and J dropped 10; count of bases not matched to a gene: 13. The CDR3 nucleotides read TGTGCCAGCAGTCTTAGCGGGAGTCAGGGGTGGGAGCAGTTCTTC. Its protein is CASSLSGSQGWEQFF.

This clone was observed a single time. The V and J genes are TRBV7-2 and TRBJ1-4; D is perhaps TRBD1 (5 bases). The ends were cut back, 5 bases at V and 8 bases at J, with 15 bases in the middle. This CDR3 has 14 residues. Germline V gene sequence: CDR1 SGHTA, CDR2 FQGNSA. CDR3 loop: CASSTTGGSEKLFF. The CDR3 region has the DNA TGTGCCAGCAGCACGACGGGGGGGAGCGAAAAACTGTTTTTT.

The rearrangement uses TRBV24-1 and TRBJ2-7; 8 bases agree with TRBD1. Germline CDR1 and CDR2: KGHDR and SFDVKD. The CDR3 has 14 amino acids. V dropped 3 bases and J dropped 2; count of bases not matched to a gene: 2. The CDR3 spells CATSDDRGAYEQYF. In nucleotides, the CDR3 is TGTGCCACCAGTGATGACAGGGGAGCCTACGAGCAGTACTTC.

J is TRBJ1-2 and V is TRBV19, with D maybe TRBD1 (5 bases). The CDR3 spans 12 residues. From germline, CDR1 is LNHDA and CDR2 SQIVND (reference sequence). The V end lost 10 bases, the J end lost 3 bases, and 12 bases lay between the germline ends. This chain's CDR3 is CATPDTDYGYTF. CDR3 in DNA: TGTGCCACCCCGGACACAGACTATGGCTACACCTTC.

The chain combines TRBV2 with TRBJ1-5; TRBD1 matches 9 bases. In germline, CDR1 is SNHLY, CDR2 FYNNEI. The trim removed 5 bases at V and 5 bases at J, leaving 4 bases unmatched. The length of the CDR3 is 14 residues. The CDR3 DNA is TGTGCCAGCAGTCCAACAGGGGGCCATCAGCCCCAGCATTTT. This gives the protein CASSPTGGHQPQHF.